This paragraph reports one T cell receptor beta chain. TCRdb re-called the 5' RACE reads and catalogs CDR3 proteins one per entry, DNA excluded. The ten most abundant clones cover more than 3.5% of a sample with fewer than 300,000 distinct CDR3 sequences. These data are taken from a study of T cells expressing NK-cell markers. Sequencing was performed on blood T cells: a sorted CD56 or NKG2C T cell subset, CD4+ or CD8+ T cells, or bulk PBMC T cells (not recorded which). This sequence originates from a woman between 18 and 70 years old in good health.

CDR3: CSAPGLAYEQFF. The rearrangement joins TRBV20-1 to TRBJ2-1; the D call of TRBD2 rests on TCRdb alone, since no DNA is present to check it. Per germline, CDR1 DFQATT and CDR2 SNEGSKA (reference sequence). This CDR3 has 12 residues.